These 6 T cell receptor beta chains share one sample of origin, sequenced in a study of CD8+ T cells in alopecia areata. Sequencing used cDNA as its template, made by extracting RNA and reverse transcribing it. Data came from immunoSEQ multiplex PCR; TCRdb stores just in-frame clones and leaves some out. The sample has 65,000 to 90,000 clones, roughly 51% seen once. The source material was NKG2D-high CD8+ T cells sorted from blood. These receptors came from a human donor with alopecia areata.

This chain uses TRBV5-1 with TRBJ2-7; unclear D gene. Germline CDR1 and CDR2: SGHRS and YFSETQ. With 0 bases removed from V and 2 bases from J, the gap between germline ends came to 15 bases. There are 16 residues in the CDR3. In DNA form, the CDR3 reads TGCGCCAGCAGCTTGGCCGCAACCAATAGTCCCTACGAGCAGTACTTC. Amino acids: CASSLAATNSPYEQYF.

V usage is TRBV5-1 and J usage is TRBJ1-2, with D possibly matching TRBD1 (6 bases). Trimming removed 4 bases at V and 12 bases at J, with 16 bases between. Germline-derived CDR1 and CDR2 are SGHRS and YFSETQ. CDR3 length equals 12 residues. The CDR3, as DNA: TGCGCCAGCAGCCCTAGCGACGGACAGAACACCTTC. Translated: CASSPSDGQNTF.

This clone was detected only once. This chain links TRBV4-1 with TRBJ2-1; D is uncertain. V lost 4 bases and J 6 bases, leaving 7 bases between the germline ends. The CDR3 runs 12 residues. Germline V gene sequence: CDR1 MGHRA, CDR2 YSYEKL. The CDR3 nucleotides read TGCGCCAGCAGCCGGTATAGCAATGAGCAGTTCTTC. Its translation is CASSRYSNEQFF.

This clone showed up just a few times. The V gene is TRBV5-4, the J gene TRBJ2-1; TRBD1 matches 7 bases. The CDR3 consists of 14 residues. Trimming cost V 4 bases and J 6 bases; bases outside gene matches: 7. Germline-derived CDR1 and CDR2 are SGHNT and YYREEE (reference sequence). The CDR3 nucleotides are TGTGCCAGCAGCCTGGGGACAGACCTCAATGAGCAGTTCTTC. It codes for CASSLGTDLNEQFF.

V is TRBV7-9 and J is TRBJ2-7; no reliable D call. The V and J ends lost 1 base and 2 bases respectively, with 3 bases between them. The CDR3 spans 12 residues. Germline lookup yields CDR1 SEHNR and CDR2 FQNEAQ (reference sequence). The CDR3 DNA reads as TGTGCCAGCAGCTTAGACCCCTACGAGCAGTACTTC. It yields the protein CASSLDPYEQYF.

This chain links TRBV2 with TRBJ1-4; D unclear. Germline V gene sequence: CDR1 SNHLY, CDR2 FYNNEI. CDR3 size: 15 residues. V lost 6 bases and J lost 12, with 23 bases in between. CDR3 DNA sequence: TGTGCCAGCAGGGCCCCGAGGCCCCTAGGTGGGGAACTGTTTTTT. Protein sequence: CASRAPRPLGGELFF.